The entry that follows covers one T cell receptor beta chain sequence. Its antigen is not known. Assay used: immunoSEQ multiplex PCR; TCRdb lists only in-frame clones, some missing. The profile covers 50,000 to 70,000 clones, with less than 85% appearing a single time and about 2.5% taken by the ten largest. It was after roughly 11 days of culture that CD4+ T cells were isolated. Each participant was given two doses of one vaccine (BNT162b2 or mRNA-1273). Trimming cost V 4 bases and J 6 bases, with 11 bases left between them. Looked up from germline, CDR1 is SQVTM and CDR2 is ANQGSEA. This CDR3 comprises 12 residues. This entry comes from a study of vaccination effects on CD4 cells after COVID-19. Study-wide background: Before sequencing took place, the ViraFEST assay used viral peptide pools to expand antigen-specific CD4+ T cells.

Points from the study as a whole: Marked clonal contraction of infection- and vaccine-induced clones was seen late after vaccination.

The specimen was CD4+ T cells from PBMCs cultured without peptide, collected after COVID-19 vaccination. V usage is TRBV29-1 and J usage is TRBJ2-3; no reliable D call. The clonotype originates from a human donor who received a COVID-19 vaccine. The CDR3, as DNA: TGCAGCGTTGTTCCGGGCCAGGATACGCAGTATTTT. Translating it yields CSVVPGQDTQYF.